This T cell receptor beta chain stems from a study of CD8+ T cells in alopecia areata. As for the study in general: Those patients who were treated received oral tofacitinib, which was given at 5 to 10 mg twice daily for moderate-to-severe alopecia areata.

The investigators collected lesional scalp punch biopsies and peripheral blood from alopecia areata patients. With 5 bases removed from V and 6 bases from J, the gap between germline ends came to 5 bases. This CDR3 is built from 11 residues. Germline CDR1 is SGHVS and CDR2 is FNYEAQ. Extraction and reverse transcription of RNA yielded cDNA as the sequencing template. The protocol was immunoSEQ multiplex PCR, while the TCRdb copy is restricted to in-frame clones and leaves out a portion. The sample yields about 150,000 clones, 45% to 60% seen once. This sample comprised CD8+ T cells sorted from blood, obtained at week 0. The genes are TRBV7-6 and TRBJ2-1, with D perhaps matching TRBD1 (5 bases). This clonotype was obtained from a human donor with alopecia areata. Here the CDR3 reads CASSQGNEQFF. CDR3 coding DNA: TGTGCCAGCAGCCAGGGCAATGAGCAGTTCTTC. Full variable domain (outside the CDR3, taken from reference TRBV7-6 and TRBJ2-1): GAGVSQSPRYKVTKRGQDVALRCDPISGHVSLYWYRQALGQGPEFLTYFNYEAQQDKSGLPNDRFSAERPEGSISTLTIQRTEQRDSAMYRCASSQGNEQFFGPGTRLTVL.